The source of this TCR beta chain is a study of blood T cell repertoires in COVID-19. Looking at the study overall: Italy, Spain and the United States were the sources of the convalescent and acute COVID-19 samples. Sources were T cells, B-cell-depleted T cells, or PBMCs; the material itself was cDNA or gDNA.

The length of the CDR3 is 14 residues. The V and J ends lost 4 bases and 2 bases, in that order; junction bases with no gene match: 4. The germline gives CDR1 SEHNR, CDR2 FQNEAQ (reference sequence). Method: immunoSEQ multiplex PCR; TCRdb's copy keeps in-frame clones and lacks some. This sample has about 55,000 clones; over 80% occur once, and the top ten carry around 3.4%. The origin of this receptor is a man aged 35-49 years with COVID-19, enrolled during active disease. The chain recombines TRBV7-9 with TRBJ2-7, with 8 nucleotides matching TRBD2. Sequenced sample: peripheral blood. The CDR3 DNA follows: TGTGCCAGCAGCTCCAGCGGGAGAGCCTACGAGCAGTACTTC. Translated, it gives CASSSSGRAYEQYF.